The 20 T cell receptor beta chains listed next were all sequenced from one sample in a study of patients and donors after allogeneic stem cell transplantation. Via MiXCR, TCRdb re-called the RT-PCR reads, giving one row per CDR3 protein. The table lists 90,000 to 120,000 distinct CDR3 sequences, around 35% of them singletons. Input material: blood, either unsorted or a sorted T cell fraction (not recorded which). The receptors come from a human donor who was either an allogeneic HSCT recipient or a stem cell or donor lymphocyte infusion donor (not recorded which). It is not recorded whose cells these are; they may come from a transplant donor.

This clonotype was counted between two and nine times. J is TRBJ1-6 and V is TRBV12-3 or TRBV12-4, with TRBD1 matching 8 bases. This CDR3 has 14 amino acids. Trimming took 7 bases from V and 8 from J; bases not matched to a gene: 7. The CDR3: CASIRTGQHSPLHF. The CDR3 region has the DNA TGTGCCAGCATCAGGACAGGGCAACATTCACCCCTCCACTTT.

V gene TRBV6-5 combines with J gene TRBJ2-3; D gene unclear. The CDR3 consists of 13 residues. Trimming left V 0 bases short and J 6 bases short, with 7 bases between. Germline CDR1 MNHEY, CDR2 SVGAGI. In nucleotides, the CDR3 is TGTGCCAGCAGTTACTCGACGGCGGATACGCAGTATTTT. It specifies CASSYSTADTQYF.

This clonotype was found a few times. CDR3 region: CASSLVAGQIQTQYF. The CDR3 nucleotides read TGTGCCAGCAGTTTAGTGGCAGGGCAGATACAGACCCAGTACTTC. V gene TRBV27 combines with J gene TRBJ2-5; maybe TRBD1 (5 bases). The CDR3 has 15 residues. Germline CDR1 and CDR2: MNHEY and SMNVEV (reference sequence). V was clipped by 2 bases and J by 6 bases, with 16 bases between them.

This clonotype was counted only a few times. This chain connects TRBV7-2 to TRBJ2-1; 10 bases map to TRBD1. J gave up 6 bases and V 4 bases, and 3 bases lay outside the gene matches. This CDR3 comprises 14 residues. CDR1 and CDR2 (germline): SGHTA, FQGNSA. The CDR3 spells CASSSGTGVNEQFF. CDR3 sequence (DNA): TGTGCCAGCAGCTCTGGGACAGGGGTCAATGAGCAGTTCTTC.

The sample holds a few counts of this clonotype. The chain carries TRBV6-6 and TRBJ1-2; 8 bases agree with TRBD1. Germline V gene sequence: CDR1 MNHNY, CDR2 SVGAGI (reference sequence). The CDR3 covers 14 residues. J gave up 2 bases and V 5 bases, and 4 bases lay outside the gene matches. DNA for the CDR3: TGTGCCAGCAGTCCCAGGGGGCGGAACTATGGCTACACCTTC. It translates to CASSPRGRNYGYTF.

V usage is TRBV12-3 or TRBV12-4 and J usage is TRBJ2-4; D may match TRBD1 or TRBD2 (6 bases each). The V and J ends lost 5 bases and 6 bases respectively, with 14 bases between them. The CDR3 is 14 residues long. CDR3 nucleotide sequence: TGTGCCAGCAGTCCTCGTCCGGGGGCAAACATTCAGTACTTC. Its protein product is CASSPRPGANIQYF.

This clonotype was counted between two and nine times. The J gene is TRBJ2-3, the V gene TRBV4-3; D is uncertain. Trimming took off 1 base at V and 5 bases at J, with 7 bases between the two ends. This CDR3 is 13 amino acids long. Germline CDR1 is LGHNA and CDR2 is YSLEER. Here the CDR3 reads CASSQVIQDTQYF. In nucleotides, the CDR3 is TGCGCCAGCAGCCAAGTCATCCAAGATACGCAGTATTTT.

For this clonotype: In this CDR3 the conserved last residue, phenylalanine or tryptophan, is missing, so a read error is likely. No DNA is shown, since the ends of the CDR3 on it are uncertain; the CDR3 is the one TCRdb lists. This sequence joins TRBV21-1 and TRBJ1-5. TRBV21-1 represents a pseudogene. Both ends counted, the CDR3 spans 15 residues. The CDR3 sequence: CASSKEGTNHQPQHL.

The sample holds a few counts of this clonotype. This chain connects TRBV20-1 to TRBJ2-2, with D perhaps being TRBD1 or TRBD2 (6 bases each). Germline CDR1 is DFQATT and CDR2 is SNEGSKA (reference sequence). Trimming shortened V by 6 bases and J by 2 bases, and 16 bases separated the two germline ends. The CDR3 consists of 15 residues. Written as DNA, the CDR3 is TGCAGTGCGAGGTACAGGGACTTCAACACCGGGGAGCTGTTTTTT. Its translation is CSARYRDFNTGELFF.

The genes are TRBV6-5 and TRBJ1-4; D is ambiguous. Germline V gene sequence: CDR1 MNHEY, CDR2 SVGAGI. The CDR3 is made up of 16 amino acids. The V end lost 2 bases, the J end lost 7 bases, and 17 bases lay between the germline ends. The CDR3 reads CASSYTRTPGAEKLFF. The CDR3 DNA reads TGTGCCAGCAGTTACACACGGACTCCGGGTGCTGAAAAACTGTTTTTT.

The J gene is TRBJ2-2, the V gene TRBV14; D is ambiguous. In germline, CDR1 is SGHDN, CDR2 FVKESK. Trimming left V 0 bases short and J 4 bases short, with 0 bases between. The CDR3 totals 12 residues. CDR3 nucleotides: TGTGCCAGCAGCCAAGACACCGGGGAGCTGTTTTTT. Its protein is CASSQDTGELFF.

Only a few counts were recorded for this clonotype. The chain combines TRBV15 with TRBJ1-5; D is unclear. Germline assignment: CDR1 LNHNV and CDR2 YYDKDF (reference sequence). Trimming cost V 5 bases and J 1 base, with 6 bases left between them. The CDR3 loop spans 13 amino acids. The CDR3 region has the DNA TGTGCCACCAGCCGGAGGAGCAATCAGCCCCAGCATTTT. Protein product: CATSRRSNQPQHF.

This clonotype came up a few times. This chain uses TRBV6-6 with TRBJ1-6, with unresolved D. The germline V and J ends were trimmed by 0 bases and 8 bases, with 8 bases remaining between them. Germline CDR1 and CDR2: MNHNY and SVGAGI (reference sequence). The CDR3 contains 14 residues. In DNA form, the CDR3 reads TGTGCCAGCAGTTACTCACAGCAGGATTCACCCCTCCACTTT. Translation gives CASSYSQQDSPLHF.

The CDR3 region is CASSKGGSGYRYEQFF. CDR3 nucleotides: TGTGCCAGCAGCAAAGGGGGTAGCGGGTATCGGTATGAGCAGTTCTTC. The V and J genes are TRBV21-1 and TRBJ2-1; TRBD2 reflects the table's D call only, with no check against the DNA. TRBV21-1 is a pseudogene. The CDR3 contains 16 residues.

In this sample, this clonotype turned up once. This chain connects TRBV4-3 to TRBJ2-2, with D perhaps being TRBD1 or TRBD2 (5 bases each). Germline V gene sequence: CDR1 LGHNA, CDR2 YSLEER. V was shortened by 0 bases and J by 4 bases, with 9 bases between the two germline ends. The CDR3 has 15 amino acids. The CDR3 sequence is CASSQESRGTGELFF. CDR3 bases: TGCGCCAGCAGCCAAGAATCGAGGGGCACCGGGGAGCTGTTTTTT.

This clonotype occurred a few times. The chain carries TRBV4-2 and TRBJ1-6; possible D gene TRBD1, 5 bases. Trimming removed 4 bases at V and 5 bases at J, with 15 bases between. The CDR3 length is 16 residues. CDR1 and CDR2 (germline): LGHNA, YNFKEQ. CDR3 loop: CASSRGTGAHNSPLHF. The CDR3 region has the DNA TGTGCCAGCAGCCGGGGAACTGGGGCCCATAATTCACCCCTCCACTTT.

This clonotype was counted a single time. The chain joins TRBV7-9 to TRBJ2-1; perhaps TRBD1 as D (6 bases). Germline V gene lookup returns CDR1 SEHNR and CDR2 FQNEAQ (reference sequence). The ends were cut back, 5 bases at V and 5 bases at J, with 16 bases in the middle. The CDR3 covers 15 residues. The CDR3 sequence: CASSRQGTVHNEQFF. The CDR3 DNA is TGTGCCAGCAGCCGGCAGGGGACCGTCCACAATGAGCAGTTCTTC.

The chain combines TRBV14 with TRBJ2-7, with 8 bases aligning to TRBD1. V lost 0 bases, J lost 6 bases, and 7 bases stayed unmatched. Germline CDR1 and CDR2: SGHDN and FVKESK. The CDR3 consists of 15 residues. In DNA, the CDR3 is TGTGCCAGCAGCCAAGAGTTCAGGACAGGGAGCGAGCAGTACTTC. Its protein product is CASSQEFRTGSEQYF.

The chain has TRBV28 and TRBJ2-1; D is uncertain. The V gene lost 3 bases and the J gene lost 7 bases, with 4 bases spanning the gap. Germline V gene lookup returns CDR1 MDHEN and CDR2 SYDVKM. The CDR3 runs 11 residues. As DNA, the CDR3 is TGTGCCAGCAGTTTTAGGAATGAGCAGTTCTTC. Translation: CASSFRNEQFF.

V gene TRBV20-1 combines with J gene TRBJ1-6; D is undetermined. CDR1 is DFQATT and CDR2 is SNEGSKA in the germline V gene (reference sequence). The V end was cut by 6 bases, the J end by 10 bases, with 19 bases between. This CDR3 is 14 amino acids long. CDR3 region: CSAPDPLKGSPLHF. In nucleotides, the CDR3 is TGCAGTGCCCCCGATCCACTGAAGGGATCACCCCTCCACTTT.